Shown below are 11 T cell receptor beta chains from a single sample sequenced in a study of cytomegalovirus exposure and HLA in healthy donors. The primer mix had 60 Vbeta and 13 Jbeta primers. Assay used: immunoSEQ multiplex PCR; TCRdb lists only in-frame clones, some missing. The specimen's table records under 200,000 clones. Specimen: PBMCs. The receptors shown here come from a man aged 25-45 years in good health and CMV-seronegative.

The gene calls are TRBV9 and TRBJ2-3, with a tentative D call TRBD2 (5 bases). CDR1 is SGDLS, CDR2 YYNGEE, per germline. The CDR3 runs to 13 residues. Deletions cut 4 bases from V and 2 bases from J, with 8 bases between. CDR3 in DNA: TGTGCCAGCAGCCAGCGGATCACAGATACGCAGTATTTT. This translates into CASSQRITDTQYF. Together with reference TRBV9 and TRBJ2-3, the CDR3 gives the full variable domain: DSGVTQTPKHLITATGQRVTLRCSPRSGDLSVYWYQQSLDQGLQFLIQYYNGEERAKGNILERFSAQQFPDLHSELNLSSLELGDSALYFCASSQRITDTQYFGPGTRLTVL.

The rearrangement links TRBV9 to TRBJ2-5, with 8 bases that match TRBD1. The CDR3 is 14 amino acids. Germline V gives CDR1 SGDLS, CDR2 YYNGEE. V shed 3 bases and J 4 bases; nucleotides not matched to a gene: 5. DNA of the CDR3: TGTGCCAGCAGCGCGGGACAGGCCATAGAGACCCAGTACTTC. Its protein is CASSAGQAIETQYF.

The chain couples TRBV5-1 to TRBJ2-7; 10 bases match TRBD2. Germline V lookup: CDR1 SGHRS, CDR2 YFSETQ. The length of the CDR3 is 15 residues. V was clipped by 4 bases and J by 7 bases; unmatched bases: 11. The CDR3 nucleotides read TGCGCCAGCAGCCTGTCGCTAGCGGGAGTTGGGGAGCAGTACTTC. Translation: CASSLSLAGVGEQYF.

The chain recombines TRBV7-2 with TRBJ2-7, with 12 positions matching TRBD2. Unmatched junction bases numbered 7, after V lost 4 bases and J lost 3 bases. In germline, CDR1 is SGHTA, CDR2 FQGNSA. CDR3 length equals 16 residues. CDR3 in amino acids: CASSSRTSGEFYEQYF. CDR3 nucleotide sequence: TGTGCCAGCAGCTCGAGGACTAGCGGGGAGTTCTACGAGCAGTACTTC. The complete variable domain, with remaining parts taken from reference TRBV7-2 and TRBJ2-7, reads GAGVSQSPSNKVTEKGKDVELRCDPISGHTALYWYRQSLGQGLEFLIYFQGNSAPDKSGLPSDRFSAERTGGSVSTLTIQRTQQEDSAVYLCASSSRTSGEFYEQYFGPGTRLTVT.

V gene TRBV28 combines with J gene TRBJ1-5, with TRBD1 matching over 8 bases. Trimming took 4 bases from V and 7 from J; bases not matched to a gene: 6. The CDR3 totals 14 residues. Germline V gene data show CDR1 as MDHEN and CDR2 as SYDVKM. The CDR3 loop is CASSSQGARQPQHF. The DNA for the CDR3 is TGTGCCAGCAGTTCTCAGGGGGCGAGGCAGCCCCAGCATTTT.

The rearrangement links TRBV28 to TRBJ2-1, with 9 bases identical to TRBD2. The CDR3 contains 16 residues. Germline lookup yields CDR1 MDHEN and CDR2 SYDVKM. The trim removed 7 bases at V and 13 bases at J, leaving 20 bases unmatched. The CDR3 sequence is CASMGGAGGTRGDQFF. In nucleotides, the CDR3 is TGTGCCAGCATGGGGGGAGCGGGAGGTACCCGGGGTGACCAGTTCTTC.

This chain uses TRBV9 with TRBJ1-6; D might be TRBD1 (5 bases). Trimming took off 2 bases at V and 7 bases at J, with 7 bases between the two ends. Germline V gene data show CDR1 as SGDLS and CDR2 as YYNGEE. This CDR3 comprises 13 residues. This CDR3 reads CASSVDINSPLHF. CDR3 nucleotides: TGTGCCAGCAGCGTGGACATAAATTCACCCCTCCACTTT. Together with reference TRBV9 and TRBJ1-6, the CDR3 gives the full variable domain: DSGVTQTPKHLITATGQRVTLRCSPRSGDLSVYWYQQSLDQGLQFLIQYYNGEERAKGNILERFSAQQFPDLHSELNLSSLELGDSALYFCASSVDINSPLHFGNGTRLTVT.

The genes are TRBV14 and TRBJ2-1, with 8 bases lining up with TRBD2. From germline, CDR1 is SGHDN and CDR2 FVKESK. The CDR3 totals 20 residues. V shed 0 bases and J 5 bases; nucleotides not matched to a gene: 18. In DNA form, the CDR3 reads TGTGCCAGCAGCCAAGAGTCCTTCGTGGGGGTAGCGGGACCCCACAATGAGCAGTTCTTC. Translated, it gives CASSQESFVGVAGPHNEQFF.

The chain is built from TRBV30 and TRBJ2-7, with 7 nucleotides matching TRBD1. With 4 bases clipped from V and 4 bases from J, the junction kept 10 bases outside the gene matches. The CDR3 length is 14 residues. Germline V gives CDR1 GTSNPN, CDR2 SVGIG (reference sequence). In nucleotides, the CDR3 is TGTGCCTGGACTAAGACAGGGACCAATTACGAGCAGTACTTC. Its protein product is CAWTKTGTNYEQYF.

The chain couples TRBV5-1 to TRBJ1-2; 8 nucleotides align to TRBD1. V lost 4 bases and J lost 13; bases outside the gene matches: 9. There are 12 residues in the CDR3. Germline values: CDR1 SGHRS, CDR2 YFSETQ. CDR3: CASSDPDRVFTF. CDR3 bases: TGCGCCAGCAGCGATCCGGACAGGGTCTTCACCTTC.

This chain joins TRBV7-2 and TRBJ2-5; D gene ambiguous. Germline CDR1 is SGHTA and CDR2 is FQGNSA. V was pared by 4 bases and J by 0 bases, with 6 bases between. CDR3 size: 13 residues. The CDR3 bases are TGTGCCAGCAGCTCTATGTACCAAGAGACCCAGTACTTC. Protein sequence: CASSSMYQETQYF.